This T cell receptor beta chain was sequenced during a study of T cell responses to AZD1222 COVID-19 vaccine. CDR1 is SGHRS and CDR2 is YFSETQ in the germline V gene. The CDR3 runs 13 residues. V lost 4 bases and J 1 base, leaving 7 bases between the germline ends. Generated by immunoSEQ multiplex PCR, the TCRdb table keeps only in-frame clones and is missing some. The data hold approximately 200,000 clones, with 94% observed a single time. The specimen comprised peripheral blood, sampled 28 days after the second dose of the MenACWY control vaccine. The sequence was collected from an adult who received the MenACWY meningococcal vaccine as a control. V usage is TRBV5-1 and J usage is TRBJ2-3; D unresolved. The CDR3 sequence: CASSLLRTDTQYF. The DNA of the CDR3 is TGCGCCAGCAGCCTTCTACGCACAGATACGCAGTATTTT.